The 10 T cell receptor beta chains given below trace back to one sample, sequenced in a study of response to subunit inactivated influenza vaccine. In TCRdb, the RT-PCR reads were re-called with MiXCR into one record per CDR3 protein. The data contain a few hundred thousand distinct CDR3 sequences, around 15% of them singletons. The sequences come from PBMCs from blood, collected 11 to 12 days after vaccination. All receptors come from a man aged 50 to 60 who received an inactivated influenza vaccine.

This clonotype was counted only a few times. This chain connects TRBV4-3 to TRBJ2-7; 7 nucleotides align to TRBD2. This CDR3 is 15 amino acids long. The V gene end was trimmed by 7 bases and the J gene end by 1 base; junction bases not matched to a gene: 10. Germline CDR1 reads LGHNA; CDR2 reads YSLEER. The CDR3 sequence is CASKPAGLHSYEQYF. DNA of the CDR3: TGCGCCAGCAAACCAGCGGGACTCCATTCCTACGAGCAGTACTTC.

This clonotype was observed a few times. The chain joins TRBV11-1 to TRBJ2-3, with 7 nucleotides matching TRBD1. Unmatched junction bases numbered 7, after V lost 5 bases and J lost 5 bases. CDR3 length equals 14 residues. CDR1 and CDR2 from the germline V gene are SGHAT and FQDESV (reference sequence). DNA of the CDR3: TGTGCCAGCAGCCAACGGACAGGACTAGATACGCAGTATTTT. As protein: CASSQRTGLDTQYF.

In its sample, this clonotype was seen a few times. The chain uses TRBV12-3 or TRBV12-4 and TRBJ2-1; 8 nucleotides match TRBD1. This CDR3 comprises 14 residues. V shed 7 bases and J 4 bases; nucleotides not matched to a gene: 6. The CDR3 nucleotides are TGTGCCAGCAAGGATCAGGGGGCGTACAATGAGCAGTTCTTC. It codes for CASKDQGAYNEQFF.

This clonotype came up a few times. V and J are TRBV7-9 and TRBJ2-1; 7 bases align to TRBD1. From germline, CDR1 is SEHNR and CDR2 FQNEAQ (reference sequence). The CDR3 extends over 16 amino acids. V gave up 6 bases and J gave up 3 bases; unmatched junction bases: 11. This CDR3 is CASRDGRRQGYNEQFF. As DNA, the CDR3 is TGTGCCAGCAGAGACGGCCGGAGACAGGGCTACAATGAGCAGTTCTTC. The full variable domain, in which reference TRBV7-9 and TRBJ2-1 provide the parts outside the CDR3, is DTGVSQNPRHKITKRGQNVTFRCDPISEHNRLYWYRQTLGQGPEFLTYFQNEAQLEKSRLLSDRFSAERPKGSFSTLEIQRTEQGDSAMYLCASRDGRRQGYNEQFFGPGTRLTVL.

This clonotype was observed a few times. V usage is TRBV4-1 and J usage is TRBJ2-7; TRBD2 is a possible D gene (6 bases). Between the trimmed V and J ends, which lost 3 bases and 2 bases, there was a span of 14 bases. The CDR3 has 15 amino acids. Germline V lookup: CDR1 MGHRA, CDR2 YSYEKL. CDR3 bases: TGCGCCAGCAGCCACGGACCGGGACTGACCTACGAGCAGTACTTC. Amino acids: CASSHGPGLTYEQYF.

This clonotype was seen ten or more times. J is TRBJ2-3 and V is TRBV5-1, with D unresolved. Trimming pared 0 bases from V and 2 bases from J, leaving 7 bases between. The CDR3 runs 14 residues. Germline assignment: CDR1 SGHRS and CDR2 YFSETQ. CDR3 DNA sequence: TGCGCCAGCAGCTTGGAGGGCAACACAGATACGCAGTATTTT. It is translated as CASSLEGNTDTQYF.

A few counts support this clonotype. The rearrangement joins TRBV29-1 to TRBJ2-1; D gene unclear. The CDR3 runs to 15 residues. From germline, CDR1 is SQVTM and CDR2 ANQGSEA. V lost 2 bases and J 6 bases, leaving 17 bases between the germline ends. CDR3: CSVERRLVAPNEQFF. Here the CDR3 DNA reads TGCAGCGTTGAACGGCGACTCGTAGCTCCCAATGAGCAGTTCTTC.

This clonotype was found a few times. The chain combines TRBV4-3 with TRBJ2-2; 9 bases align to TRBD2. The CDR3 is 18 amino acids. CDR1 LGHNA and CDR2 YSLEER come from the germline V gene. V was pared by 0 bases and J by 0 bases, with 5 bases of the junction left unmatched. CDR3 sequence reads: CASSQDSAGGTNTGELFF. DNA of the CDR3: TGCGCCAGCAGCCAAGATTCGGCGGGGGGGACGAACACCGGGGAGCTGTTTTTT.

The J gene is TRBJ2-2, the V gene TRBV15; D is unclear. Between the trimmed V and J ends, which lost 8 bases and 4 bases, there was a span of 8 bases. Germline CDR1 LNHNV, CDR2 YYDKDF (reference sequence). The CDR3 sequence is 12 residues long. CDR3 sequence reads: CATGTSTGELFF. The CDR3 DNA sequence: TGTGCCACCGGAACCTCCACCGGGGAGCTGTTTTTT. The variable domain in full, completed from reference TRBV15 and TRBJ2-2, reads DAMVIQNPRYQVTQFGKPVTLSCSQTLNHNVMYWYQQKSSQAPKLLFHYYDKDFNNEADTPDNFQSRRPNTSFCFLDIRSPGLGDTAMYLCATGTSTGELFFGEGSRLTVL.

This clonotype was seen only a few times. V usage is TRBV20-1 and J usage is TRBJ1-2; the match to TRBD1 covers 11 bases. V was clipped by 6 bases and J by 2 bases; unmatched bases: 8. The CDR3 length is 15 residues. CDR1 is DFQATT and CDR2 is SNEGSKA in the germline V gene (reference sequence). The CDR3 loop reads CSASPRDRGNYGYTF. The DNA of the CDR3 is TGCAGTGCCTCCCCCCGGGACAGGGGGAACTATGGCTACACCTTC.